The TCR beta chain under discussion was sequenced for a study of blood T cell repertoires in COVID-19. Germline V gene data show CDR1 as SGHNT and CDR2 as YYREEE (reference sequence). There are 14 residues in the CDR3. Unmatched junction bases numbered 3, after V lost 4 bases and J lost 2 bases. Clones were read by immunoSEQ multiplex PCR, and TCRdb kept only the in-frame ones, dropping some. This sample has 40,000 to 45,000 clones, with approximately 73% found just once. The chain links TRBV5-4 to TRBJ2-7; 10 nucleotides agree with TRBD1. Sequenced: peripheral blood. This TCR was recovered from an elderly man with acute or convalescent COVID-19. Here the CDR3 DNA reads TGTGCCAGCAGCCGGACAGGGGGAGCCTACGAGCAGTACTTC. Residues: CASSRTGGAYEQYF.